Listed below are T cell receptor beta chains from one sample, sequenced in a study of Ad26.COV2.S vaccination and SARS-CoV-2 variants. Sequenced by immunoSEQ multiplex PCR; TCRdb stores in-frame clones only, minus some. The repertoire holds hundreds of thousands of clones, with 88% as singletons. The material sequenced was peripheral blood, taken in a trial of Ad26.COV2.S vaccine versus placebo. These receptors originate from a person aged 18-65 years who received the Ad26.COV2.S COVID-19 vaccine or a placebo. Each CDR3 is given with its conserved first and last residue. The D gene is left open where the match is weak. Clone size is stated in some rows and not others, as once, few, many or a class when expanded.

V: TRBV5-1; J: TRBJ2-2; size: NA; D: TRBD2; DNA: TGCGCCAGCAGCTCCAGCGGGGGGGCGGCCGGGGAGCTGTTTTTT; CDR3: CASSSSGGAAGELFF
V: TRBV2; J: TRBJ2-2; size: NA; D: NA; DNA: TGTGCCAGCAGCCTCTGGGAAGGCATGGACACCGGGGAGCTGTTTTTT; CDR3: CASSLWEGMDTGELFF
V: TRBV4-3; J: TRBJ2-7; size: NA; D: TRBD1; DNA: TGCGCCAGCAGCAATTGGACAGGTACGGGGGAGCAGTACTTC; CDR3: CASSNWTGTGEQYF
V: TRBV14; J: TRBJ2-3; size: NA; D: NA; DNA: TGTGCCAGCAGCCAAGAATGGGGGACAGATACGCAGTATTTT; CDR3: CASSQEWGTDTQYF
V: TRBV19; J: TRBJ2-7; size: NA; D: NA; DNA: TGTGCCAGTAAAGGAGGGTTGGAGCAGTACTTC; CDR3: CASKGGLEQYF
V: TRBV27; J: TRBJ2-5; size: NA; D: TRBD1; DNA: TGTGCCAGCAGTTTCGACAGGGTCACCCAGTACTTC; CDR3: CASSFDRVTQYF
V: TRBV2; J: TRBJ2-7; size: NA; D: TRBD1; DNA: TGTGCCAGCAGTAGCGGGCAGGGGGCGTACGAGCAGTACTTC; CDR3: CASSSGQGAYEQYF
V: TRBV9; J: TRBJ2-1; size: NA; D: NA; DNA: TGTGCCAGCAGCGTAGAATTAAGGGGCCGATACAATGAGCAGTTCTTC; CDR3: CASSVELRGRYNEQFF
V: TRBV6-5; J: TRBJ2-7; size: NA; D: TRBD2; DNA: TGTGCCAGCAGGCTTAGCGGGAGTCGCGGCGAGCAGTACTTC; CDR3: CASRLSGSRGEQYF
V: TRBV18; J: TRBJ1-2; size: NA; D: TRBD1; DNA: TGTGCCAGCTCAAAACAGGGGGCGGATGGCTACACCTTC; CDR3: CASSKQGADGYTF
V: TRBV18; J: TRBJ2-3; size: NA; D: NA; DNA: TGTGCCAGCTCATTCAGGGGTAACACAGATACGCAGTATTTT; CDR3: CASSFRGNTDTQYF
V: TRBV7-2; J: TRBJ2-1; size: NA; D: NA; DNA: TGTGCCAGCAGCTCGGTTGGGCCATATAATGAGCAGTTCTTC; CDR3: CASSSVGPYNEQFF
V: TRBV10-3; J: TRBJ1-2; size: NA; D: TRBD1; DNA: TGTGCCATCAGTGAGGGGACAGTCTCGAACTATGGCTACACCTTC; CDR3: CAISEGTVSNYGYTF
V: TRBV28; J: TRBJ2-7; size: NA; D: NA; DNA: TGTGCCAGCAGTCCGAACGGACAGCCCTACGAGCAGTACTTC; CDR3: CASSPNGQPYEQYF
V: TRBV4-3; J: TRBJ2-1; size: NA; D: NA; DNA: TGCGCCAGCAGCACTCAAGCAGGGATGGGGTATGAGCAGTTCTTC; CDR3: CASSTQAGMGYEQFF
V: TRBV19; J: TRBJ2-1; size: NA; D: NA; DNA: TGTGCCAGTAGGGGAGGACTAGAGCAGTTCTTC; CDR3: CASRGGLEQFF
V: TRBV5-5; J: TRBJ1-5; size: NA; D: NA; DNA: TGTGCCAGCAGCTTGGGACCCGGATCGAGTCAGCCCCAGCATTTT; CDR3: CASSLGPGSSQPQHF
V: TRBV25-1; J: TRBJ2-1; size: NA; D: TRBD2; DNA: TGTGCCAGCAGTGAAACAGCGGGGGGGTACAATGAGCAGTTCTTC; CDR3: CASSETAGGYNEQFF
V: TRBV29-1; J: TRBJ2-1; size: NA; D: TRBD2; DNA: TGCAGCGTTGTCGGGACTAGCGGGGGGAGCAATGAGCAGTTCTTC; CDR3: CSVVGTSGGSNEQFF
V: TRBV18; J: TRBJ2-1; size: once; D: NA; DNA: TGTGCCAGCTCGGGGACCAGCTCCTACAATGAGCAGTTCTTC; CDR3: CASSGTSSYNEQFF
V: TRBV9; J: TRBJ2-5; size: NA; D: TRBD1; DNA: TGTGCCAGCACCAGGGGACAGGGCCAAGAGACCCAGTACTTC; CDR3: CASTRGQGQETQYF
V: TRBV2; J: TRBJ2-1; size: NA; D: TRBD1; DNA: TGTGCCAGCAGCCGGGACAGGGGCATCAATGAGCAGTTCTTC; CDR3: CASSRDRGINEQFF